The 27 T cell receptor beta chains below all came from one sample that was sequenced in a study of CD8+ T cells in alopecia areata. As for treatment: oral pan-JAK inhibitor, 5-10 mg twice daily. RNA was extracted and reverse transcribed into cDNA as the sequencing template. Data came from immunoSEQ multiplex PCR; TCRdb stores just in-frame clones and leaves some out. There are approximately 110,000 clones in the sample; about 60% occur only once, and roughly an eighth lies in the top ten. This material consisted of CD8+ T cells sorted from blood, taken at week 24, from a patient treated with tofacitinib. Every receptor here comes from a human donor with alopecia areata.

The rearrangement joins TRBV27 to TRBJ2-3; D may correspond to TRBD1 or TRBD2 (5 bases each). Germline-derived CDR1 and CDR2 are MNHEY and SMNVEV (reference sequence). The CDR3 covers 18 residues. The V gene lost 1 base and the J gene lost 6 bases, with 23 bases spanning the gap. CDR3: CASSLLFSGQGVWDTQYF. CDR3 in DNA: TGTGCCAGCAGTTTATTATTCTCGGGGCAGGGCGTTTGGGATACGCAGTATTTT.

The rearrangement links TRBV6-6 to TRBJ2-3; 7 nucleotides match TRBD2. The germline V gene encodes CDR1 MNHNY and CDR2 SVGAGI (reference sequence). V trimming: 4 bases; J trimming: 6 bases; junction bases outside the gene matches: 4. The CDR3 length is 13 residues. The CDR3 nucleotides are TGTGCCAGCAGTTTACAGCGGGGCGATACGCAGTATTTT. Residues: CASSLQRGDTQYF.

The chain uses TRBV5-1 and TRBJ1-1; D uncertain. Germline lookup yields CDR1 SGHRS and CDR2 YFSETQ. Trimming pared 3 bases from V and 3 bases from J, leaving 9 bases between. The CDR3 extends over 13 amino acids. This CDR3 is CASSSLMDTEAFF. The CDR3 DNA reads TGCGCCAGCAGCTCCCTGATGGACACTGAAGCTTTCTTT. Using reference TRBV5-1 and TRBJ1-1 for the parts outside the CDR3, the full variable domain is KAGVTQTPRYLIKTRGQQVTLSCSPISGHRSVSWYQQTPGQGLQFLFEYFSETQRNKGNFPGRFSGRQFSNSRSEMNVSTLELGDSALYLCASSSLMDTEAFFGQGTRLTVV.

This chain joins TRBV7-8 and TRBJ2-5, with D possibly TRBD2 on 5 matching bases. This CDR3 is 14 amino acids long. V dropped 2 bases and J dropped 2 bases, with 9 bases sitting between them. CDR1 and CDR2 from the germline V gene are SGHVS and FQNEAQ. The CDR3 DNA reads as TGTGCCAGCAGCTTACCAACGGGGCAAGAGACCCAGTACTTC. Translated, it gives CASSLPTGQETQYF. Using reference TRBV7-8 and TRBJ2-5 for the parts outside the CDR3, the full variable domain is GAGVSQSPRYKVAKRGQDVALRCDPISGHVSLFWYQQALGQGPEFLTYFQNEAQLDKSGLPSDRFFAERPEGSVSTLKIQRTQQEDSAVYLCASSLPTGQETQYFGPGTRLLVL.

This clone has a handful of counts. This chain links TRBV5-1 with TRBJ2-7; D possibly corresponds to TRBD1 (7 bases). V was cut by 0 bases and J by 2 bases, with 12 bases left in between. This CDR3 is built from 15 residues. The germline V gene encodes CDR1 SGHRS and CDR2 YFSETQ. The CDR3 DNA follows: TGCGCCAGCAGCTTGGTGGCAGGGGGGACCTACGAGCAGTACTTC. Translating gives CASSLVAGGTYEQYF.

The V gene is TRBV6-5, the J gene TRBJ1-5, with 7 bases matching TRBD1. Trimming took 5 bases from V and 1 from J; bases not matched to a gene: 5. This CDR3 spans 15 amino acids. Looked up from germline, CDR1 is MNHEY and CDR2 is SVGAGI. This chain's CDR3 is CASSTGQASNQPQHF. DNA of the CDR3: TGTGCCAGCAGTACCGGACAGGCCAGCAATCAGCCCCAGCATTTT.

Comment on this clone: Other DNA sequences in this sample translate to the same CDR3. CDR3 sequence: CASSSGGYEQYF. CDR3 coding DNA: TGTGCCAGCAGTTCGGGCGGCTACGAGCAGTACTTC. This chain uses TRBV6-5 with TRBJ2-7; D unresolved. In germline, CDR1 is MNHEY, CDR2 SVGAGI. Trimming took off 4 bases at V and 3 bases at J, with 7 bases between the two ends. The CDR3 contains 12 residues.

V is TRBV7-9 and J is TRBJ1-4, with D possibly being TRBD1 (5 bases). This CDR3 has 15 amino acids. Trimming left V 4 bases short and J 8 bases short, with 17 bases between. Germline V CDR1 and CDR2: SEHNR, FQNEAQ (reference sequence). The CDR3 reads CASSSRDVELEKLFF. CDR3 DNA sequence: TGTGCCAGCAGCTCAAGGGACGTAGAGCTAGAAAAACTGTTTTTT.

The rearrangement uses TRBV29-1 and TRBJ2-2; D gene uncertain. Germline V gene data show CDR1 as SQVTM and CDR2 as ANQGSEA. V was clipped by 4 bases and J by 0 bases, with 6 bases between them. The CDR3 covers 13 residues. DNA for the CDR3: TGCAGCGTTGGAGACACGAACACCGGGGAGCTGTTTTTT. Translating it yields CSVGDTNTGELFF.

The table lists this clone with a few counts. The chain is built from TRBV2 and TRBJ2-6, with D perhaps matching TRBD2 (6 bases). From germline, CDR1 is SNHLY and CDR2 FYNNEI. CDR3 length equals 15 residues. V lost 3 bases, J lost 4 bases, and 10 bases lay in between. The DNA of the CDR3 is TGTGCCAGCAGTGAGGGGGGTACCGGGGCCAACGTCCTGACTTTC. Its protein is CASSEGGTGANVLTF.

J is TRBJ2-2 and V is TRBV4-1; D gene uncertain. Trimming cost V 2 bases and J 2 bases, with 3 bases left between them. Germline lookup yields CDR1 MGHRA and CDR2 YSYEKL. The CDR3 covers 13 residues. The CDR3 sequence: CASSQTNTGELFF. In DNA, the CDR3 is TGCGCCAGCAGCCAAACAAACACCGGGGAGCTGTTTTTT.

This chain connects TRBV5-1 to TRBJ2-5; 8 bases are shared with TRBD1. The CDR3 has 16 amino acids. Germline values: CDR1 SGHRS, CDR2 YFSETQ. Unmatched junction bases numbered 11, after V lost 2 bases and J lost 5 bases. CDR3: CASSFAGQGGSETQYF. The CDR3 bases are TGCGCCAGCAGCTTTGCTGGACAGGGAGGTTCGGAGACCCAGTACTTC.

The chain links TRBV5-3 to TRBJ1-1, with D possibly being TRBD1 (5 bases). TRBV5-3 is an ORF for which the function is uncertain. With 8 bases removed from V and 4 bases from J, the gap between germline ends came to 21 bases. This CDR3 has 15 amino acids. The CDR3 DNA follows: TGTGCCAGCGCACCTCGGGAGGGGTTCAGCACTGAAGCTTTCTTT. Translation gives CASAPREGFSTEAFF.

This clone was observed once. The chain employs TRBV2 and TRBJ1-1; D call uncertain. The CDR3 is made up of 12 amino acids. Trimming took 6 bases from V and 7 from J, leaving 12 bases between them. Germline V gene data show CDR1 as SNHLY and CDR2 as FYNNEI. Written as DNA, the CDR3 is TGTGCCAGCAGAGACTGGTTGATTGAAGCTTTCTTT. Translated, it gives CASRDWLIEAFF.

Concerning this clone itself: The same CDR3 can be traced to other DNA sequences in this sample. V and J are TRBV5-6 and TRBJ2-5; D unclear. The germline V and J ends were trimmed by 0 bases and 0 bases, with 6 bases remaining between them. Germline V lookup: CDR1 SGHDT, CDR2 YYEEEE. The CDR3 is 14 amino acids. The CDR3 protein is CASSLGDNQETQYF. The CDR3, as DNA: TGTGCCAGCAGCTTGGGAGACAACCAAGAGACCCAGTACTTC.

V and J are TRBV23-1 and TRBJ2-3; 7 bases are a match to TRBD1. TRBV23-1 is an ORF, and what it does is uncertain. The CDR3 is 21 residues long. V was clipped by 4 bases and J by 1 base; unmatched bases: 23. Here the CDR3 reads CASSRHRDSPERTPGTDTQYF. The CDR3 DNA reads as TGCGCCAGCAGTCGACACCGGGACAGCCCAGAGAGAACACCGGGCACAGATACGCAGTATTTT.

The J gene is TRBJ1-1, the V gene TRBV10-3; D remains ambiguous. CDR1 and CDR2 (germline): ENHRY, SYGVKD. This CDR3 is built from 13 residues. Trimming left V 11 bases short and J 4 bases short, with 17 bases between. The CDR3 sequence is CAVSAGMGTEAFF. For the CDR3, the DNA is TGTGCCGTCTCAGCAGGAATGGGCACTGAAGCTTTCTTT.

This chain joins TRBV7-4 and TRBJ1-1; D gene unclear. This CDR3 is built from 18 residues. The germline gives CDR1 SGHVT, CDR2 SQSDAQ. The V and J ends lost 1 base and 1 base respectively, with 19 bases between them. Here the CDR3 DNA reads TGTGCCAGCAGCTTAGAGGAATACGGAGATGATACGAACACTGAAGCTTTCTTT. Its protein product is CASSLEEYGDDTNTEAFF.

The rearrangement uses TRBV7-8 and TRBJ2-2; D is unclear. The germline V gene encodes CDR1 SGHVS and CDR2 FQNEAQ. Trimming shortened V by 1 base and J by 7 bases, and 4 bases separated the two germline ends. The CDR3 is made up of 12 amino acids. The CDR3, as DNA: TGTGCCAGCAGCTTAGGAAGCGGGGAGCTGTTTTTT. Translated: CASSLGSGELFF.

This clone appeared a few times. The chain uses TRBV19 and TRBJ1-3; tentatively, D is TRBD1 (5 bases). This CDR3 has 17 residues. CDR1 is LNHDA, CDR2 SQIVND, per germline (reference sequence). The ends were cut back, 5 bases at V and 0 bases at J, with 17 bases in the middle. CDR3 amino acids: CASSPFGGGSSGNTIYF. The CDR3 DNA is TGTGCCAGTAGTCCATTTGGCGGGGGGTCCTCTGGAAACACCATATATTTT.

J is TRBJ2-7 and V is TRBV9; D is perhaps TRBD1 or TRBD2 (5 bases each). Germline V lookup: CDR1 SGDLS, CDR2 YYNGEE. Trimming left V 0 bases short and J 3 bases short, with 10 bases between. This CDR3 contains 14 residues. DNA for the CDR3: TGTGCCAGCAGCGTAGGTAGTGGGGGCTACGAGCAGTACTTC. Translating it yields CASSVGSGGYEQYF.

This clone has just a few counts. CDR3 loop: CASSYSGHYEQYF. In DNA form, the CDR3 reads TGTGCCAGCAGTTACTCGGGGCACTACGAGCAGTACTTC. V gene TRBV6-6 combines with J gene TRBJ2-7; D possibly corresponds to TRBD1 (5 bases). Germline-derived CDR1 and CDR2 are MNHNY and SVGAGI (reference sequence). This CDR3 region has 13 residues. Trimming shortened V by 0 bases and J by 3 bases, and 6 bases separated the two germline ends.

The chain recombines TRBV6-6 with TRBJ1-1; D perhaps matches TRBD1 (6 bases). The CDR3 loop spans 12 amino acids. V lost 2 bases and J 6 bases, leaving 7 bases between the germline ends. Germline CDR1 and CDR2: MNHNY and SVGAGI (reference sequence). The CDR3 reads CASSYGGPEAFF. The CDR3, as DNA: TGTGCCAGCAGTTACGGGGGCCCTGAAGCTTTCTTT.

The chain uses TRBV6-1 and TRBJ2-7; TRBD1 might be the D (5 bases). The CDR3 has 14 residues. Deletions cut 2 bases from V and 2 bases from J, with 10 bases between. Germline values: CDR1 MNHNS, CDR2 SASEGT. CDR3 region: CASSETGPAYEQYF. The CDR3 DNA reads as TGTGCCAGCAGTGAAACAGGCCCTGCCTACGAGCAGTACTTC.

V gene TRBV30 combines with J gene TRBJ1-1; D is unclear. CDR1 GTSNPN and CDR2 SVGIG come from the germline V gene (reference sequence). The CDR3 covers 13 residues. Deletions cut 0 bases from V and 2 bases from J, with 7 bases between. As DNA, the CDR3 is TGTGCCTGGAGTGTACAAACCAACACTGAAGCTTTCTTT. This sequence encodes CAWSVQTNTEAFF.

The V gene is TRBV27, the J gene TRBJ2-7; D is uncertain. This CDR3 has 14 amino acids. Looked up from germline, CDR1 is MNHEY and CDR2 is SMNVEV (reference sequence). The V gene lost 5 bases and the J gene lost 3 bases, with 14 bases spanning the gap. Here the CDR3 DNA reads TGTGCCAGCAGTGTTACTCCGACGGGCTACGAGCAGTACTTC. This codes for CASSVTPTGYEQYF.

This chain connects TRBV14 to TRBJ2-7; D is possibly TRBD1 (5 bases). Germline-derived CDR1 and CDR2 are SGHDN and FVKESK. V was shortened by 1 base and J by 5 bases, with 9 bases between the two germline ends. The CDR3 is 13 residues long. DNA for the CDR3: TGTGCCAGCAGCCAAGTAGGGGTTCACGAGCAGTACTTC. It specifies CASSQVGVHEQYF.